The 26 T cell receptor beta chains below were found in one sample sequenced in a study of cytomegalovirus exposure and HLA in healthy donors (dated by TCRdb to 2016 to 2017). Library generation was performed with the immunoSEQ multiplex PCR assay. For the multiplex PCR, a mixture combining 60 forward primers for TCR Vbeta segments and 13 reverse primers for TCR Jbeta segments was used. TCRdb stores this immuneACCESS table with in-frame sequences only. Part of the clones is absent; in the studies checked, under half of the shortfall reflects unresolved V genes, and no reason is known for the rest. Within this sample are approximately 180,000 clones, with around 75% of them counted one time only. The top ten clones comprise about 1.6% of the sample. The specimen was PBMCs. These receptors all stem from a woman aged 45-65 years in good health and CMV-seronegative.

V usage is TRBV18 and J usage is TRBJ2-2; 7 bases fit TRBD1. This CDR3 has 13 residues. Germline trimming cut 5 bases from V and 6 bases from J; bases unmatched to any gene: 3. Germline CDR1 KGHSH, CDR2 LQKENI. DNA of the CDR3: TGTGCCAGCTCAGGACAGGAGTCCGGGGAGCTGTTTTTT. The encoded protein is CASSGQESGELFF. Together with reference TRBV18 and TRBJ2-2, the CDR3 gives the full variable domain: NAGVMQNPRHLVRRRGQEARLRCSPMKGHSHVYWYRQLPEEGLKFMVYLQKENIIDESGMPKERFSAEFPKEGPSILRIQQVVRGDSAAYFCASSGQESGELFFGEGSRLTVL.

The chain links TRBV6-6 to TRBJ2-5; possibly TRBD2 for D (6 bases). Germline V gene data show CDR1 as MNHNY and CDR2 as SVGAGI (reference sequence). The length of the CDR3 is 15 residues. Trimming removed 8 bases from V and 7 bases from J, with 23 bases in between. The CDR3 DNA follows: TGTGCCAGCCTCACCCTTGGGCGGGGCCCGGGGACCCAGTACTTC. Translation: CASLTLGRGPGTQYF.

This rearrangement joins TRBV6-4 to TRBJ1-1; D perhaps matches TRBD1 (6 bases). CDR1 is MRHNA and CDR2 is SNTAGT in the germline V gene. CDR3 length: 15 amino acids. Trimming removed 0 bases at V and 5 bases at J, with 13 bases between. The CDR3 coding sequence is TGTGCCAGCAGTGACTCGGCGGGGGGCAGGACTGAAGCTTTCTTT. Translating it yields CASSDSAGGRTEAFF.

The chain combines TRBV5-6 with TRBJ2-7, with 11 bases identical to TRBD2. V lost 3 bases, J lost 2 bases, and 7 bases stayed unmatched. The CDR3 has 16 amino acids. Germline CDR1 reads SGHDT; CDR2 reads YYEEEE. As DNA, the CDR3 is TGTGCCAGCAGCTCAAGAGGACTAGCGGGCCCCTACGAGCAGTACTTC. Translated, it gives CASSSRGLAGPYEQYF.

This sequence joins TRBV9 and TRBJ2-7, with unresolved D. In germline, CDR1 is SGDLS, CDR2 YYNGEE. With 0 bases removed from V and 2 bases from J, the gap between germline ends came to 9 bases. The CDR3 totals 14 residues. DNA of the CDR3: TGTGCCAGCAGCGTAGGGGCAGACCCCTACGAGCAGTACTTC. Translating gives CASSVGADPYEQYF.

The chain carries TRBV4-2 and TRBJ1-6, with 10 bases aligning to TRBD1. This CDR3 has 18 residues. The J segment lost 10 bases and the V segment lost 3 bases, leaving 15 bases of the junction unmatched. Germline lookup yields CDR1 LGHNA and CDR2 YNFKEQ. In DNA, the CDR3 is TGTGCCAGCAGCCACGTAGGGACAGGGGCCCCCCGGGGATCACCCCTCCACTTT. Translating it yields CASSHVGTGAPRGSPLHF.

The genes are TRBV6-1 and TRBJ1-3; D unclear. The CDR3 runs 15 residues. V was shortened by 8 bases and J by 4 bases, with 18 bases between the two germline ends. Germline V gives CDR1 MNHNS, CDR2 SASEGT. The CDR3 is CASRLPPLEGNTIYF. The DNA of the CDR3 is TGTGCCAGCCGCCTCCCTCCGCTGGAGGGAAACACCATATATTTT.

The chain combines TRBV5-1 with TRBJ2-3; TRBD2 matches at 9 bases. Trimming cost V 1 base and J 1 base; bases outside gene matches: 4. Germline loops: CDR1 SGHRS, CDR2 YFSETQ. This CDR3 contains 16 residues. CDR3 DNA: TGCGCCAGCAGCTTGACTCGCGGGGGGGGCACAGATACGCAGTATTTT. Its protein is CASSLTRGGGTDTQYF. Together with reference TRBV5-1 and TRBJ2-3, the CDR3 gives the full variable domain: KAGVTQTPRYLIKTRGQQVTLSCSPISGHRSVSWYQQTPGQGLQFLFEYFSETQRNKGNFPGRFSGRQFSNSRSEMNVSTLELGDSALYLCASSLTRGGGTDTQYFGPGTRLTVL.

This rearrangement joins TRBV7-9 to TRBJ2-7, with 9 positions matching TRBD1. The CDR3 has 15 residues. Germline trimming cut 5 bases from V and 7 bases from J; bases unmatched to any gene: 12. Germline V CDR1 and CDR2: SEHNR, FQNEAQ (reference sequence). This chain's CDR3 is CASSPGTGLVREQYF. CDR3 nucleotide sequence: TGTGCCAGCAGCCCAGGGACAGGGCTCGTGAGGGAGCAGTACTTC.

The CDR3 spells CAISVAASGDTYNEQFF. Here the CDR3 DNA reads TGTGCCATCAGTGTGGCGGCTAGCGGGGATACCTACAATGAGCAGTTCTTC. This chain uses TRBV10-3 with TRBJ2-1; TRBD2 matches at 9 bases. The V segment lost 4 bases and the J segment 2 bases; nucleotides outside the gene matches: 9. The V gene's germline CDR1 is ENHRY and CDR2 SYGVKD. The CDR3 is 17 residues long.

This chain connects TRBV5-6 to TRBJ2-7; D possibly corresponds to TRBD1 (6 bases). Trimming took off 4 bases at V and 4 bases at J, with 18 bases between the two ends. The CDR3 is 15 amino acids. Germline CDR1 SGHDT, CDR2 YYEEEE. The CDR3 nucleotides are TGTGCCAGCAGCCCCAAGCACAGGGTTCGATACGAGCAGTACTTC. Its translation: CASSPKHRVRYEQYF.

The chain carries TRBV7-9 and TRBJ2-3; tentative D call: TRBD1 (6 bases). This CDR3 contains 15 residues. Germline V gene lookup returns CDR1 SEHNR and CDR2 FQNEAQ (reference sequence). Trimming took off 6 bases at V and 3 bases at J, with 16 bases between the two ends. The CDR3 coding sequence is TGTGCCAGCAGGGATACAGGGTTAGGAACAGATACGCAGTATTTT. As protein: CASRDTGLGTDTQYF.

This chain uses TRBV15 with TRBJ2-3, with 13 nucleotides matching TRBD2. The CDR3 covers 17 residues. The trim removed 6 bases at V and 7 bases at J, leaving 13 bases unmatched. Germline V CDR1 and CDR2: LNHNV, YYDKDF (reference sequence). CDR3 in DNA: TGTGCCACCAGTCCAATCGGACTAGCGGGGGTTGGCCATACGCAGTATTTT. Amino acids: CATSPIGLAGVGHTQYF.

This chain joins TRBV19 and TRBJ1-3; TRBD1 agrees at 7 bases. CDR1 LNHDA and CDR2 SQIVND come from the germline V gene (reference sequence). CDR3 size: 14 residues. With 5 bases clipped from V and 5 bases from J, the junction kept 6 bases outside the gene matches. CDR3 in DNA: TGTGCCAGTAGTTCCGGACAGGCGCGAAACACCATATATTTT. Its translation: CASSSGQARNTIYF. The entire variable domain, with the rest obtained from reference TRBV19 and TRBJ1-3, is as follows: DGGITQSPKYLFRKEGQNVTLSCEQNLNHDAMYWYRQDPGQGLRLIYYSQIVNDFQKGDIAEGYSVSREKKESFPLTVTSAQKNPTAFYLCASSSGQARNTIYFGEGSWLTVV.

V gene TRBV7-6 combines with J gene TRBJ2-1, with D possibly TRBD2 on 6 matching bases. With 5 bases removed from V and 1 base from J, the gap between germline ends came to 18 bases. CDR3 length equals 17 residues. Germline V gene data show CDR1 as SGHVS and CDR2 as FNYEAQ. This chain's CDR3 is CASSPEERARSYNEQFF. CDR3 bases: TGTGCCAGCAGCCCTGAAGAGCGGGCCCGGTCCTACAATGAGCAGTTCTTC. Drawing the rest from reference TRBV7-6 and TRBJ2-1, the complete variable domain is GAGVSQSPRYKVTKRGQDVALRCDPISGHVSLYWYRQALGQGPEFLTYFNYEAQQDKSGLPNDRFSAERPEGSISTLTIQRTEQRDSAMYRCASSPEERARSYNEQFFGPGTRLTVL.

The chain recombines TRBV7-8 with TRBJ2-6; maybe TRBD2 (6 bases). The germline V gene has CDR1 SGHVS and CDR2 FQNEAQ. V was pared by 5 bases and J by 3 bases, with 11 bases between. The CDR3 has 15 amino acids. The CDR3 is CASSERENGANVLTF. The CDR3 DNA follows: TGTGCCAGCAGCGAACGGGAGAATGGGGCCAACGTCCTGACTTTC.

The gene calls are TRBV7-2 and TRBJ1-5; D not resolved. This CDR3 spans 14 amino acids. Germline V gives CDR1 SGHTA, CDR2 FQGNSA. V was clipped by 5 bases and J by 0 bases, with 8 bases between them. Here the CDR3 reads CASSQQYSNQPQHF. CDR3 bases: TGTGCCAGCAGCCAACAATATAGCAATCAGCCCCAGCATTTT. Filled out from reference TRBV7-2 and TRBJ1-5, the complete variable domain reads GAGVSQSPSNKVTEKGKDVELRCDPISGHTALYWYRQSLGQGLEFLIYFQGNSAPDKSGLPSDRFSAERTGGSVSTLTIQRTQQEDSAVYLCASSQQYSNQPQHFGDGTRLSIL.

The chain combines TRBV7-2 with TRBJ1-5, with 9 bases matching TRBD1. J gave up 4 bases and V 4 bases, and 5 bases lay outside the gene matches. CDR3 length: 15 residues. CDR1 is SGHTA and CDR2 is FQGNSA in the germline V gene. The CDR3 sequence is CASSSGQGLNQPQHF. CDR3 bases: TGTGCCAGCAGCTCTGGACAGGGGCTAAATCAGCCCCAGCATTTT.

The chain employs TRBV7-2 and TRBJ2-7; tentative D call: TRBD1 (6 bases). Trimming shortened V by 6 bases and J by 9 bases, and 15 bases separated the two germline ends. Germline loops: CDR1 SGHTA, CDR2 FQGNSA. The CDR3 loop spans 12 amino acids. The CDR3 DNA is TGTGCCAGCAGAAGACAGGCCGAGGCGCAGTACTTC. The encoded protein is CASRRQAEAQYF.

The rearrangement joins TRBV10-3 to TRBJ2-1, with a tentative D call TRBD1 (6 bases). Trimming removed 7 bases from V and 0 bases from J, with 10 bases in between. Germline CDR1 is ENHRY and CDR2 is SYGVKD. There are 14 residues in the CDR3. The CDR3 region is CAIKGESSYNEQFF. The CDR3 DNA reads TGTGCCATCAAGGGGGAGAGCTCCTACAATGAGCAGTTCTTC.

This chain uses TRBV5-8 with TRBJ1-1, with unresolved D. CDR1 is SGHTS, CDR2 YDEGEE, per germline. CDR3 length: 16 residues. Trimming removed 2 bases at V and 1 base at J, with 15 bases between. Here the CDR3 DNA reads TGTGCCAGCAGCTTTGGAGTCGAGATCGGGAACACTGAAGCTTTCTTT. It yields the protein CASSFGVEIGNTEAFF.

CDR3 residues: CASSARDIQETQYF. In DNA, the CDR3 is TGTGCCAGCAGCGCCCGGGACATCCAAGAGACCCAGTACTTC. The V call is TRBV28, the J call TRBJ2-5; D is possibly TRBD1 (6 bases). With 6 bases removed from V and 1 base from J, the gap between germline ends came to 12 bases. The CDR3 loop spans 14 amino acids. CDR1 and CDR2 (germline): MDHEN, SYDVKM.

This clone was counted only a few times. CDR3 amino acids: CASSLTGGDYNEQFF. As DNA, the CDR3 is TGTGCCAGCAGCTTAACGGGAGGGGACTACAATGAGCAGTTCTTC. V and J are TRBV7-9 and TRBJ2-1; TRBD2 aligns across 8 bases. This CDR3 has 15 amino acids. Germline V gene lookup returns CDR1 SEHNR and CDR2 FQNEAQ (reference sequence). V was pared by 2 bases and J by 3 bases, with 3 bases of the junction left unmatched.

V gene TRBV10-3 combines with J gene TRBJ2-7, with D hard to call. The CDR3 covers 12 residues. V lost 6 bases to trimming and J lost 5 bases, with 11 bases between them. Germline V gene sequence: CDR1 ENHRY, CDR2 SYGVKD. The DNA for the CDR3 is TGTGCCATCAGAAGCTCTAACGACGAGCAGTACTTC. Translated, it gives CAIRSSNDEQYF.

The rearrangement uses TRBV7-2 and TRBJ1-5; 9 positions match TRBD1. The CDR3 is 14 amino acids. The V gene's germline CDR1 is SGHTA and CDR2 FQGNSA. V lost 3 bases and J lost 4; bases outside the gene matches: 1. CDR3 DNA: TGTGCCAGCAGCTTCGACAGGGGGAATCAGCCCCAGCATTTT. Translated: CASSFDRGNQPQHF.

J is TRBJ2-7 and V is TRBV11-2; D is possibly TRBD1 (6 bases). Deletions cut 5 bases from V and 2 bases from J, with 13 bases between. Germline values: CDR1 SGHAT, CDR2 FQNNGV. This CDR3 has 14 amino acids. For the CDR3, the DNA is TGTGCCAGCAGCCCAGGGGCCAGTCCCTACGAGCAGTACTTC. This codes for CASSPGASPYEQYF.